The subject of this entry is one T cell receptor (beta chain). The sample is drawn from a study of identical twins. The V gene lost 6 bases and the J gene lost 4 bases, with 7 bases spanning the gap. The CDR3 is 12 amino acids. The authors used template switching to add a universal primer site and gave cDNA unique molecular identifiers. TCRdb independently ran MiXCR on the 5' RACE reads; one entry per CDR3 protein. The table records about 530,000 distinct CDR3 sequences, around 22% of them present only once. The same sample was also used in a study of yellow fever vaccine responses in identical twins.

The TCR originated in a young woman in good health. Material for sequencing was CD4+ T cells sorted from blood. The chain carries TRBV12-3 or TRBV12-4 and TRBJ1-5; D unresolved. CDR3 sequence (DNA): TGTGCCAGCAGAAAACAGAATCAGCCCCAGCATTTT. This sequence encodes CASRKQNQPQHF.